A selection of T cell receptor beta chains follows, all from one sample in a study of blood T cell repertoires in COVID-19. Sequenced by immunoSEQ multiplex PCR; TCRdb stores in-frame clones only, minus some. Here the sample spans 200,000 or so clones, over 70% being singletons. Sequencing was done on a sample of peripheral blood. The receptors stem from a man aged 55 to 70 with active or convalescent COVID-19. CDR3s include the opening cysteine and the closing phenylalanine or tryptophan. The order of the fields is J gene, D gene, V gene, clone size, CDR3 DNA, CDR3 protein. The D gene is left open where the match is weak. Size values are once, few and many counts, or a class for expanded clones, and some rows have none.

j_gene: TRBJ1-1
d_gene: NA
v_gene: TRBV20-1
abundance: NA
CDR3nt: TGCAGTGCTCCGGGCACTGAAGCTTTCTTT
CDR3aa: CSAPGTEAFF

j_gene: TRBJ1-5
d_gene: TRBD1
v_gene: TRBV6-5
abundance: NA
CDR3nt: TGTGCCAGCATCGGCGACAGGGACTATCAGCCCCAGCATTTT
CDR3aa: CASIGDRDYQPQHF

j_gene: TRBJ2-7
d_gene: NA
v_gene: TRBV5-6
abundance: NA
CDR3nt: TGTGCCAGCAGCTTGACAGTCACCTACGAGCAGTACTTC
CDR3aa: CASSLTVTYEQYF

j_gene: TRBJ2-5
d_gene: TRBD1
v_gene: TRBV7-6
abundance: NA
CDR3nt: TGTGCCAGCAGCTTCTATACGGACAGGGGAGAGACCCAGTACTTC
CDR3aa: CASSFYTDRGETQYF

j_gene: TRBJ1-1
d_gene: NA
v_gene: TRBV18
abundance: NA
CDR3nt: TGTGCCAGCTCAACTCGGACAACTGGAGCTTTCTTT
CDR3aa: CASSTRTTGAFF

j_gene: TRBJ2-1
d_gene: NA
v_gene: TRBV11-3
abundance: NA
CDR3nt: TGTGCCAGCAGCTTAGACAGGATTCGCAATGAGCAGTTCTTC
CDR3aa: CASSLDRIRNEQFF

j_gene: TRBJ1-1
d_gene: TRBD1
v_gene: TRBV19
abundance: NA
CDR3nt: TGTGCCACGGGACAGGGTCGTGAAACTGAAGCTTTCTTT
CDR3aa: CATGQGRETEAFF

j_gene: TRBJ1-6
d_gene: NA
v_gene: TRBV19
abundance: NA
CDR3nt: TGTGCCAGTAGTAATAGCGGCAGCGACGTTAATTCACCCCTCCACTTT
CDR3aa: CASSNSGSDVNSPLHF

j_gene: TRBJ2-7
d_gene: NA
v_gene: TRBV11-2
abundance: NA
CDR3nt: TGTGCCAGCAGCTTAGATGGAGGGGACCCCTACGAGCAGTACTTC
CDR3aa: CASSLDGGDPYEQYF

j_gene: TRBJ2-1
d_gene: TRBD1
v_gene: TRBV6-5
abundance: NA
CDR3nt: TGTGCCAGCAGTTACCCGGGACAGGGCTTCTTC
CDR3aa: CASSYPGQGFF

j_gene: TRBJ2-2
d_gene: NA
v_gene: TRBV5-5
abundance: once
CDR3nt: TGTGCCAGCAGCTTCTTGAACACCGGGGAGCTGTTTTTT
CDR3aa: CASSFLNTGELFF

j_gene: TRBJ2-2
d_gene: TRBD1
v_gene: TRBV7-2
abundance: NA
CDR3nt: TGTGCCAGCAGCCGTGGACAGGGGGCGAACACCGGGGAGCTGTTTTTT
CDR3aa: CASSRGQGANTGELFF

j_gene: TRBJ1-4
d_gene: NA
v_gene: TRBV6-5
abundance: few
CDR3nt: TGTGCCAGCAGTTACGGGGCTACGACTAATGAAAAACTGTTTTTT
CDR3aa: CASSYGATTNEKLFF

j_gene: TRBJ1-1
d_gene: NA
v_gene: TRBV28
abundance: NA
CDR3nt: TGTGCCAGCAGTTCAGGGACATCGAACACTGAAGCTTTCTTT
CDR3aa: CASSSGTSNTEAFF

j_gene: TRBJ2-5
d_gene: TRBD2
v_gene: TRBV5-1
abundance: many
CDR3nt: TGCGCCAGCAGCTTGGCCGGGGGGGTTTCCCAAGAGACCCAGTACTTC
CDR3aa: CASSLAGGVSQETQYF

j_gene: TRBJ2-2
d_gene: NA
v_gene: TRBV5-5
abundance: NA
CDR3nt: TGTGCCAGCAGCTTGGGACAGTTAGGGGAGCTGTTTTTT
CDR3aa: CASSLGQLGELFF

j_gene: TRBJ2-1
d_gene: TRBD2
v_gene: TRBV28
abundance: NA
CDR3nt: TGTGCCAGCAGTTTAAGTGGGAGGGCGCTACGGAATGAGCAGTTCTTC
CDR3aa: CASSLSGRALRNEQFF